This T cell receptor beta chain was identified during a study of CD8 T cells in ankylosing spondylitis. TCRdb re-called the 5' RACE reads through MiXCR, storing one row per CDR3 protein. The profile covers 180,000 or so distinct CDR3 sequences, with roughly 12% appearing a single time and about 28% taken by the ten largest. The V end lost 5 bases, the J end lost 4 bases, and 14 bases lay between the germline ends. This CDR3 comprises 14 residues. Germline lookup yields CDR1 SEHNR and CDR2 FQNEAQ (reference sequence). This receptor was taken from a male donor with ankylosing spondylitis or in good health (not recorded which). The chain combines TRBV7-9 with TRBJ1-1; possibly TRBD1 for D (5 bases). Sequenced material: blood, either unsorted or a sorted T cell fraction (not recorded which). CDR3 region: CASSAGAGGTEAFF. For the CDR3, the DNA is TGTGCCAGCAGCGCAGGAGCTGGGGGCACTGAAGCTTTCTTT.